A selection of T cell receptor beta chains follows, all from one sample in a study of T cells after yellow fever vaccination. From the 5' RACE reads, TCRdb called clonotypes with MiXCR, one entry per CDR3 protein. The data show 100,000 to 150,000 distinct CDR3 sequences, with 6% to 8% seen just once and roughly 2.5% held by the top ten. The sample in question was CD4+ T cells sorted from PBMCs, obtained 10 days after the first yellow fever vaccination. Receptor source: a man aged 18 to 30 who received the YFV17D yellow fever vaccine. The CDR3 runs from the conserved cysteine through the conserved F or W.

>TRBJ1-1|TRBV2
CASSEALMGRTEAFF
>TRBJ1-5|TRBV21-1
CASSKEGEADSNQPQHF
>TRBJ2-1|TRBV20-1
CSARGTGDTTYNEQFF
>TRBJ2-1|TRBV10-3
CAISDGLAGYNEQFF
>TRBJ2-1|TRBV20-1
CIWGRAAGSNEQFF
>TRBJ2-2|TRBV12-3/TRBV12-4
CASNGGTGELFF
>TRBJ2-3|TRBV7-2
CASSGSRGGALDTQYF
>TRBJ2-2|TRBV7-7
CASSLLVGDTGELFF
>TRBJ2-1|TRBV27
CASSPLTLNEQFF
>TRBJ2-3|TRBV7-2
CASSSRFGDRGTDTQYF
>TRBJ2-2|TRBV7-9
CASSTPGWGGELFF
>TRBJ2-7|TRBV5-1
CASSAGLATFYEQYF
>TRBJ2-3|TRBV4-1
CASSQGGGKDTQYF
>TRBJ1-1|TRBV20-1
CCWGGKTEAFF
>TRBJ1-6|TRBV4-3
CASSPTGEDSPLHF
>TRBJ2-6|TRBV25-1
CASSESGSSGANVLTF
>TRBJ1-6|TRBV20-1
CSARSGDETLHF
>TRBJ2-3|TRBV29-1
CSVGQGYVDTQYF
>TRBJ1-2|TRBV27
CASSPLDTSNYGYTF
>TRBJ2-2|TRBV7-9
CASSYDRDTGELFF
>TRBJ1-5|TRBV18
CASSPVRAQDQPQHF
>TRBJ1-5|TRBV28
CASSLNSHQPQHF
>TRBJ1-2|TRBV12-3/TRBV12-4
CASSPYDSVLYGYTF
>TRBJ2-3|TRBV5-1
CASSSSTASSTDTQYF
>TRBJ2-7|TRBV5-4
CASSWGTSGGTYEQYF
>TRBJ2-1|TRBV20-1
CSARDPSGTSGREQFF
>TRBJ2-1|TRBV7-2
CASSSTVAKQFF
>TRBJ2-3|TRBV7-2
CASRIQADTQYF
>TRBJ1-5|TRBV2
CASSERRANQPQHF
>TRBJ1-6|TRBV6-6
CASSYRTPLHF
>TRBJ2-3|TRBV7-2
CASSLVHDTDTQYF
>TRBJ1-3|TRBV12-3/TRBV12-4
CASSIDGGSGNTIYF
>TRBJ2-5|TRBV10-3
CAISLADQETQYF
>TRBJ2-6|TRBV5-1
CASRVGTMAGANVLTF
>TRBJ2-7|TRBV5-1
CASSLGGPPSYEQYF
>TRBJ2-3|TRBV7-2
CASSRVAGGRGADTQYF
>TRBJ1-1|TRBV7-2
CASSRQGTNTEAFF
>TRBJ2-7|TRBV29-1
CSVEDNRLRKQYF
>TRBJ2-2|TRBV24-1
CATSDPRGALLNTGELFF